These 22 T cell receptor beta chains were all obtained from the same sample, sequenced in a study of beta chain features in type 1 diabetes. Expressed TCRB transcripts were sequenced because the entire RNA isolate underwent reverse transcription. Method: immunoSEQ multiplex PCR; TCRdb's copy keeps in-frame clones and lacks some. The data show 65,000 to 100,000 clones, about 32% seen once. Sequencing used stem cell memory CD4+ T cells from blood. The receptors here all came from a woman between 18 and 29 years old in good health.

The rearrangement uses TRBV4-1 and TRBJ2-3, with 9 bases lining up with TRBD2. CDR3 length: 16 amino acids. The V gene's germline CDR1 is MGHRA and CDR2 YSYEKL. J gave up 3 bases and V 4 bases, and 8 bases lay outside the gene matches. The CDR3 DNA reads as TGCGCCAGCAGCCCGTTAGCGGGAGTTCGTACAGATACGCAGTATTTT. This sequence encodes CASSPLAGVRTDTQYF.

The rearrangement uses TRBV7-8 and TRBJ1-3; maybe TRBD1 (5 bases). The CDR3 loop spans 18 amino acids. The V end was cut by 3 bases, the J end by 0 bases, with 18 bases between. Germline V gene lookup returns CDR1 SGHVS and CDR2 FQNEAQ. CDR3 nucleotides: TGTGCCAGCAGCTTCGACAGAGAGATACCCTACTCTGGAAACACCATATATTTT. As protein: CASSFDREIPYSGNTIYF.

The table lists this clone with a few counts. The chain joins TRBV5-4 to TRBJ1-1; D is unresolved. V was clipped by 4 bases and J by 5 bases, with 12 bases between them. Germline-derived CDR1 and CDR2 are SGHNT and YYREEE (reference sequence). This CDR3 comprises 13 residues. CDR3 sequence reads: CASSPDEWTEAFF. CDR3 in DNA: TGTGCCAGCAGCCCAGATGAATGGACTGAAGCTTTCTTT.

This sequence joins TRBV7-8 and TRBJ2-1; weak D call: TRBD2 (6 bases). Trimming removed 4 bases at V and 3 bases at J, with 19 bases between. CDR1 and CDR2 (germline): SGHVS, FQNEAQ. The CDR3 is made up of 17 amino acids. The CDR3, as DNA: TGTGCCAGCAGCTCTCGCGATAGCGGCCCAAACTACAATGAGCAGTTCTTC. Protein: CASSSRDSGPNYNEQFF.

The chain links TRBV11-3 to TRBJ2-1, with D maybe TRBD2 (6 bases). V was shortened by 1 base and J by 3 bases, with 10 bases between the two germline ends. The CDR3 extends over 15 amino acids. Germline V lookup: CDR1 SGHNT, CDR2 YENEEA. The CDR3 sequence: CASSLGRGYYNEQFF. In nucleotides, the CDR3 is TGTGCCAGCAGCTTAGGTCGGGGGTACTACAATGAGCAGTTCTTC.

CDR3 sequence: CASSSDRYNSPLHF. CDR3 nucleotide sequence: TGTGCCAGCAGCTCGGACAGGTATAATTCACCCCTCCACTTT. The genes are TRBV5-4 and TRBJ1-6, with 7 bases aligning to TRBD1. This CDR3 contains 14 residues. The V segment lost 3 bases and the J segment 4 bases; nucleotides outside the gene matches: 1. Looked up from germline, CDR1 is SGHNT and CDR2 is YYREEE (reference sequence).

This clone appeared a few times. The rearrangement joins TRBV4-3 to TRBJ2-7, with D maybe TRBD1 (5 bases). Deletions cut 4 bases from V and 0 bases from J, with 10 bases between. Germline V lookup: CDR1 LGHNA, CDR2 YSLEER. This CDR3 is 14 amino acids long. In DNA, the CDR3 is TGCGCCAGCAGCCTCGACAGAGACTCCTACGAGCAGTACTTC. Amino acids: CASSLDRDSYEQYF.

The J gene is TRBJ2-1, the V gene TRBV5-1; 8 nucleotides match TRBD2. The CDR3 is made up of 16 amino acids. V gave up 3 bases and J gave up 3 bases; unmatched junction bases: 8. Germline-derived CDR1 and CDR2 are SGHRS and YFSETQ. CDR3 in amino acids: CASSSGTTSDYNEQFF. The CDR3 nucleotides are TGCGCCAGCAGCTCCGGGACGACTAGCGACTACAATGAGCAGTTCTTC. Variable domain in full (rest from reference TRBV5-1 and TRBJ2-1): KAGVTQTPRYLIKTRGQQVTLSCSPISGHRSVSWYQQTPGQGLQFLFEYFSETQRNKGNFPGRFSGRQFSNSRSEMNVSTLELGDSALYLCASSSGTTSDYNEQFFGPGTRLTVL.

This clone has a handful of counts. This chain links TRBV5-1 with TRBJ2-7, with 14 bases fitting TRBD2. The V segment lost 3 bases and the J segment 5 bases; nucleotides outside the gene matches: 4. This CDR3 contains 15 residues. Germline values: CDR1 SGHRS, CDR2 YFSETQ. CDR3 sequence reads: CASSSRLAGGNEQYF. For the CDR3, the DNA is TGCGCCAGCAGCTCGCGACTAGCGGGAGGGAACGAGCAGTACTTC.

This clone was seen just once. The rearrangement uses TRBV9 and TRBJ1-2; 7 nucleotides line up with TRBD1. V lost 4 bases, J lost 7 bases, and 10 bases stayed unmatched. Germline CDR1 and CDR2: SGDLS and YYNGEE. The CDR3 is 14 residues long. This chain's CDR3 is CASSLQTGRFGYTF. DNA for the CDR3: TGTGCCAGCAGCCTCCAGACAGGGCGGTTTGGCTACACCTTC.

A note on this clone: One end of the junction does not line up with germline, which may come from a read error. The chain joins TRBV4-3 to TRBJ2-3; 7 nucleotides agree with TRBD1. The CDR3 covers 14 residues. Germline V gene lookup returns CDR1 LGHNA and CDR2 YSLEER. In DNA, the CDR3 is TGCGCCAGCAGCCAGAGACAGGGCACCGATACGCAGTATTTT. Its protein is CASSQRQGTDTQYF.

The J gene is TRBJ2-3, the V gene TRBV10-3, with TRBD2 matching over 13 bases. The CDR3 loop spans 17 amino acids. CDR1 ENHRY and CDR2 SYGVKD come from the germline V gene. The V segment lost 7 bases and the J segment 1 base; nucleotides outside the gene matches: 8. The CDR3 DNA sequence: TGTGCCATCAAAGCCGGACTAGCGGGAGAGGGCACAGATACGCAGTATTTT. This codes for CAIKAGLAGEGTDTQYF.

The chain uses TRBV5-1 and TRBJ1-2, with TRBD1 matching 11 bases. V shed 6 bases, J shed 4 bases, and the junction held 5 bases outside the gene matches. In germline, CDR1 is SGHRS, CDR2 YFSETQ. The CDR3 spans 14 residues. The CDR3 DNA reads TGCGCCAGCACAGGACAGGGGGCTTTCTATGGCTACACCTTC. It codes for CASTGQGAFYGYTF.

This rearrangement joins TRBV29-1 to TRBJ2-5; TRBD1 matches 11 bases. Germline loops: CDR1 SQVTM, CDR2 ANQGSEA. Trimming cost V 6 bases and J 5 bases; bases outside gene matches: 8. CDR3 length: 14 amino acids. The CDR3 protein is CSVQDRGLEETQYF. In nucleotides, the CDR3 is TGCAGCGTCCAGGACAGGGGGCTGGAGGAGACCCAGTACTTC.

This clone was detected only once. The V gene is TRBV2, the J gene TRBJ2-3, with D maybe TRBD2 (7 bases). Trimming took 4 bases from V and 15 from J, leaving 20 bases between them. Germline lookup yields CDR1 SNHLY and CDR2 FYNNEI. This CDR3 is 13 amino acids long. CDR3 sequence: CASSGGGRGVPYF. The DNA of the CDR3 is TGTGCCAGCAGTGGAGGGGGACGGGGGGTGCCATATTTT.

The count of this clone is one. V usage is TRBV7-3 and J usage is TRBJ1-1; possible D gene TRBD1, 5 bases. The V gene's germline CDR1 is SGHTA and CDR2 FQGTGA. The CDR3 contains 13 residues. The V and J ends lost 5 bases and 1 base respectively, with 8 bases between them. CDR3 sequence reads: CASSPGQNTEAFF. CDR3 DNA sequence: TGTGCCAGCAGCCCAGGACAGAACACTGAAGCTTTCTTT.

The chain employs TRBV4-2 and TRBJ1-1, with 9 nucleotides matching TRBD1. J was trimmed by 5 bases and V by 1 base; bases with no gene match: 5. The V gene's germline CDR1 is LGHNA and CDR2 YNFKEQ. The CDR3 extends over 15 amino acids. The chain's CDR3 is CASSQGTGAQTEAFF. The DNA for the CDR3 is TGTGCCAGCAGCCAAGGGACAGGGGCGCAAACTGAAGCTTTCTTT.

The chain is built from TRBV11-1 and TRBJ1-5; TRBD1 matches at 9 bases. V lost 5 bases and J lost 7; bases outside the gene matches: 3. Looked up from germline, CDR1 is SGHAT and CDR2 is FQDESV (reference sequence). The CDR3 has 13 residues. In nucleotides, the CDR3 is TGTGCCAGCAGCCGGGACAGGGAACAGCCCCAGCATTTT. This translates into CASSRDREQPQHF.

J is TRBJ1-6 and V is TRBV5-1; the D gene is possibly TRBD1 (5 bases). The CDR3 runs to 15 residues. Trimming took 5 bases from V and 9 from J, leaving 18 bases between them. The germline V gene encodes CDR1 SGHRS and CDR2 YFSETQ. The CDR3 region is CASSSSQGGISPLHF. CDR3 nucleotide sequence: TGCGCCAGCAGTTCCTCCCAGGGCGGAATTTCACCCCTCCACTTT.

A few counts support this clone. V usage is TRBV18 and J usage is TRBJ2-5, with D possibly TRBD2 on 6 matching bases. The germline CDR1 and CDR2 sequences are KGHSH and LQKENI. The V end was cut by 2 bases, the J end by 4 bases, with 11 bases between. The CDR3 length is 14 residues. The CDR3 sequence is CASSPGGSAETQYF. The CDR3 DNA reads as TGTGCCAGCTCACCAGGAGGGTCGGCAGAGACCCAGTACTTC.

CDR3 nucleotide sequence: TGTGCCAGCAGCTTAGGGCCGGGGGATGGAGAGACCCAGTACTTC. Protein: CASSLGPGDGETQYF. The J gene is TRBJ2-5, the V gene TRBV11-1, with a possible D match to TRBD2 (6 bases). The CDR3 covers 15 residues. V was pared by 1 base and J by 4 bases, with 13 bases between. Per the germline V gene, CDR1 is SGHAT and CDR2 is FQDESV (reference sequence).

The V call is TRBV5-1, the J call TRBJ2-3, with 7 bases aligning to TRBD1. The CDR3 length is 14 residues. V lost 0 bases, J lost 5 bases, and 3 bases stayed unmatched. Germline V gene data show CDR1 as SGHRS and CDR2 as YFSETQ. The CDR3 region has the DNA TGCGCCAGCAGCTTGGGACAGGGTAGAGATACGCAGTATTTT. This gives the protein CASSLGQGRDTQYF.